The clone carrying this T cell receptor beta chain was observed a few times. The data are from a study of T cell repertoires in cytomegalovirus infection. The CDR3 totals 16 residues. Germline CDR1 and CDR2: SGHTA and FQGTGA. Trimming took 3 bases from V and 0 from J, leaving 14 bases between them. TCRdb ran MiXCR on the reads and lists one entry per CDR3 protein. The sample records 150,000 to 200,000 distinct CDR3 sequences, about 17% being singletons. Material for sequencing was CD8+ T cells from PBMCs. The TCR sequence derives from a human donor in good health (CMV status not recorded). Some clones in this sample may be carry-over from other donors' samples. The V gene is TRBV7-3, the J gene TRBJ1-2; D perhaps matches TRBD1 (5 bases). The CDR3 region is CASSLGGSPANYGYTF. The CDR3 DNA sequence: TGTGCCAGCAGCTTGGGGGGGTCACCCGCTAACTATGGCTACACCTTC.